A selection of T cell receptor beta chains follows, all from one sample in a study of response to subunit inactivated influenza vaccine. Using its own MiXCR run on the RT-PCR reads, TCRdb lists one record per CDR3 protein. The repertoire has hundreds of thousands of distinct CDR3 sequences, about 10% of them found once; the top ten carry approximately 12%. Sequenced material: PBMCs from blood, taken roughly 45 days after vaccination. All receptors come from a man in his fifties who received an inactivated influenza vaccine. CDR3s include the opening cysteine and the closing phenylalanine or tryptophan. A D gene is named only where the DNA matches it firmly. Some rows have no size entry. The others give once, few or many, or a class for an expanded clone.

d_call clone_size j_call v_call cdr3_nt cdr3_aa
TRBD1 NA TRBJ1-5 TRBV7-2 TGTGCCAGCAGCTGGAGACAGGGAACCCAGCCCCAGCATTTT CASSWRQGTQPQHF
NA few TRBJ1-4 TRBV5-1 TGCGCCAGCAGCCCCGAGAGGGGCGAGGAAAAACTGTTTTTT CASSPERGEEKLFF
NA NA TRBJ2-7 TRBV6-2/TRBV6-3 TGTGCCAGCAGTCGCAACCCTGGGAGTGGATCCTACGAGCAGTACTTC CASSRNPGSGSYEQYF
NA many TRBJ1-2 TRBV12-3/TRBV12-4 TGTGCCAGCAGTTTAACGACAATGGAGGGCTACACCTTC CASSLTTMEGYTF
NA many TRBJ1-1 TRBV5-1 TGCGCCAGCAGCTTACAGGGAGGGAACACTGAAGCTTTCTTT CASSLQGGNTEAFF
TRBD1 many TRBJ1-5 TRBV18 TGTGCCAGCTCACCGCTGGGACAGGGCCTCGGTCAGCCCCAGCATTTT CASSPLGQGLGQPQHF
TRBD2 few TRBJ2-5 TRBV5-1 TGCGCCAGCAGCTTGGCCGGCGGGGGGCTCCAAGAGACCCAGTACTTC CASSLAGGGLQETQYF
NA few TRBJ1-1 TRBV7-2 TGTGCCAGCAGCTTACGAACAGGTAGAGCTTTCTTT CASSLRTGRAFF
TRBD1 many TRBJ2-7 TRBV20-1 TGCAGTGCTAGAGTACAGGGGAGATACGAGCAGTACTTC CSARVQGRYEQYF
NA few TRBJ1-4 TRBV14 TGTGCCAGCAGCCAACCTCCCCCGGGACCAGAAAAACTGTTTTTT CASSQPPPGPEKLFF
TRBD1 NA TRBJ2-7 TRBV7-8 TGTGCCAGCAGCTTATGGGGACAGGGGGACGAGCAGTACTTC CASSLWGQGDEQYF
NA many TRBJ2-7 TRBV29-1 TGCAGCGTCCCCTCGGAGGGCGAGCAGTACTTC CSVPSEGEQYF
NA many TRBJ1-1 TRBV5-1 TGTGCCAGCAGCTTAGGGGGGAACACTGAAGCTTTCTTT CASSLGGNTEAFF
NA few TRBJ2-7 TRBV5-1 TGCGCCAGCAGCTTTTCCCGGCCCGGGTACGAGCAGTACTTC CASSFSRPGYEQYF
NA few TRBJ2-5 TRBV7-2 TGTGCCAGCAGTCCGACCAGAGCTCAAGAGACCCAGTACTTC CASSPTRAQETQYF
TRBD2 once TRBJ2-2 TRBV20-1 TGCAGTGCTAGAGTTGAGGGAGGGCCCGGGGAGCTGTTTTTT CSARVEGGPGELFF
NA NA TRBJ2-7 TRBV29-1 TGCAGCGTTGAGGGACCCGAGCGGGACGAGCAGTACTTC CSVEGPERDEQYF
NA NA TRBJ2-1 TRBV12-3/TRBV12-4 TGTGCCAGCAGTTTCGGACCCTGGGACAGGGGCCCCAGCGGGAGGAGTGATGAGCAGTTCTTC CASSFGPWDRGPSGRSDEQFF
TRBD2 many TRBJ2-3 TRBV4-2 TGTGCCAGCAGCCAAGTAGAAGCGGGGGCCGGCCCCACAGATACGCAGTATTTT CASSQVEAGAGPTDTQYF
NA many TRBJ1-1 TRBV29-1 TGCAGCGTTGAGGTCATACCGGGGCAACTGAACACTGAAGCTTTCTTT CSVEVIPGQLNTEAFF
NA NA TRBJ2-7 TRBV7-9 TGTGCCAGCAGCTTAATTACGGGGCGAGGGGAGCAGTACTTC CASSLITGRGEQYF
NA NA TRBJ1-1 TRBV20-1 TGCAGTGCTAGAGAGACAGTCTACAACACTGAAGCTTTCTTT CSARETVYNTEAFF
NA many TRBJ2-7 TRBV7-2 TGTGCCAGCAGCTTAGTTTCAGGGACCCACGAGCAGTACTTC CASSLVSGTHEQYF
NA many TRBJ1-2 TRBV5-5 TGTGCCAGCAGCTTCTTCGGGGGCTCAGACTATGGCTACACCTTC CASSFFGGSDYGYTF
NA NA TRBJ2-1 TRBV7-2 TGTGCCAGCAGCTTAGTCGCTAGCGACGTTGAGCAGTTCTTC CASSLVASDVEQFF
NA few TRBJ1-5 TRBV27 TGTGCCAGCAGTTTATTGTCTTTCACTCAGCCCCAGCATTTT CASSLLSFTQPQHF
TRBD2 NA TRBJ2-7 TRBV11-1 TGTGCCAGCAGCTTAGTCGTCACCCGACTAGCGGGGTGGAACGAGCAGTACTTC CASSLVVTRLAGWNEQYF
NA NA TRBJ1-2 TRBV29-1 TGCAGCGTCCCTTGGACAGCCTCTAACTATGGCTACACCTTC CSVPWTASNYGYTF
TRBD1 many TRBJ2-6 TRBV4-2 TGTGCCAGCAGCCTAACCTTAGGACAGGGGACTGGGGCCAACGTCCTGACTTTC CASSLTLGQGTGANVLTF
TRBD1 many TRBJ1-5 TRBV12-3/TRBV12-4 TGTGCCAGCAGTTATCAAACAGGGGTTCAGCCCCAGCATTTT CASSYQTGVQPQHF
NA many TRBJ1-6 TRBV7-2 TGTGCCAGCAGCCCCGGGAGGGCTAATAATTCACCCCTCCACTTT CASSPGRANNSPLHF
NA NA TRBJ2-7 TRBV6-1 TGTGCCAGCGTAAGAACTGTCAGTTCCTACGAGCAGTACTTC CASVRTVSSYEQYF
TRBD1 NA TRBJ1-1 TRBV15 TGTGCCACCAGCCTGGGACAGGGGCTAATGAACACTGAAGCTTTCTTT CATSLGQGLMNTEAFF
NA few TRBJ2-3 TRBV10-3 TGTGCCATCAGGGGGCCCGGGACAGATACGCAGTATTTT CAIRGPGTDTQYF
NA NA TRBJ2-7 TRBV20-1 TGCAGTGCTACCTTTACGGCGCGAGCAACCTACGAGCAGTACTTC CSATFTARATYEQYF
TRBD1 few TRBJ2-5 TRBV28 TGTGCCAGCAGTTCACAGGGGGCCCTTAGGCTCCAAGAGACCCAGTACTTC CASSSQGALRLQETQYF
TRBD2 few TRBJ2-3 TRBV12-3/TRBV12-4 TGTGCCAGCAAGGCACTAGCGGGCACAGATACGCAGTATTTT CASKALAGTDTQYF
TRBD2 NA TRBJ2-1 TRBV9 TGTGCCAGCAGCGTAGAATGGGGAGGGGATGAGCAGTTCTTC CASSVEWGGDEQFF
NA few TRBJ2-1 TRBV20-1 TGCAGTGCTAGGGACTCGACATACAATGAGCAGTTCTTC CSARDSTYNEQFF
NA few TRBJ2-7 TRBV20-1 TGCAGTGCTAGAGGTCCGCGGGGTTACGAGCAGTACTTC CSARGPRGYEQYF
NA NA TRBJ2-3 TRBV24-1 TGTGCCACCAGTGATTTAGGGACCGAGGGGAGGACAGATACGCAGTATTTT CATSDLGTEGRTDTQYF
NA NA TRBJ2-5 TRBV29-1 TGCAGCGTTGCAGACAGACAGCAAGAGACCCAGTACTTC CSVADRQQETQYF
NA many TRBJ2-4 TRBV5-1 TGCGCCAGCAGCTTGGAGGTCGGGGGCATTCAGTACTTC CASSLEVGGIQYF
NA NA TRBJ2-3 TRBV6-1 TGTGCCAGCAGTCCCCGAGCGGGTATCCTAACTAGCACAGATACGCAGTATTTT CASSPRAGILTSTDTQYF
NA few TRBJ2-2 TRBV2 TGTGCCAGCAGTGAAGAGAAAGCCGGGGAGCTGTTTTTT CASSEEKAGELFF
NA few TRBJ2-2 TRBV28 TGTGCCAGCAGTTTTGGTCCACTACTGACCGGGGAGCTGTTTTTT CASSFGPLLTGELFF
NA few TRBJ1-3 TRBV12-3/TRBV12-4 TGTGCCAGCAGTTTATTCGGTAGCTCTGGAAACACCATATATTTT CASSLFGSSGNTIYF
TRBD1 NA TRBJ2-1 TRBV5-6 TGTGCCAGCAGGCCGGGACAGATGCTCGGTGAGCAGTTCTTC CASRPGQMLGEQFF
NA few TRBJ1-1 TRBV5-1 TGCGCCAGCAGTCAGATTGGGGCTGAAGCTTTCTTT CASSQIGAEAFF
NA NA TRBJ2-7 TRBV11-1 TGTGCCAGCAGCCGGGACGTCTCCTACGAGCAGTACTTC CASSRDVSYEQYF
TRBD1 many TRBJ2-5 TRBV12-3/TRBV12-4 TGTGCCTCTAAGGACAGGAGCCAAGAGACCCAGTACTTC CASKDRSQETQYF
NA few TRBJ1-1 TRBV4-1 TGCGCCAGCAGCACCCAGGGGCTCACTGAAGCTTTCTTT CASSTQGLTEAFF
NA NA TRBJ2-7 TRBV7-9 TGTGCCAGCAGCTTAGTTGTGGGGGTTGAGCAGTACTTC CASSLVVGVEQYF